The 14 T cell receptor beta chains below were found in one sample sequenced in a study of T cell repertoires in cytomegalovirus infection. One entry per CDR3 protein, called by TCRdb with MiXCR from the reads. This sample has around 900,000 distinct CDR3 sequences, with around 32% found just once. Their antigen targets remain unknown. Source: cultured CD8+ T cells from PBMCs, taken from culture after CMV antigen stimulation. These receptors were collected from a human donor in good health (CMV status not recorded). Some clones in this sample may be carry-over from other donors' samples.

This clonotype occurred a few times. This rearrangement joins TRBV2 to TRBJ2-7, with a tentative D call TRBD1 (6 bases). The CDR3 extends over 16 amino acids. Germline CDR1 reads SNHLY; CDR2 reads FYNNEI. The V end lost 2 bases, the J end lost 2 bases, and 16 bases lay between the germline ends. CDR3 residues: CASSERIGDTPYEQYF. The CDR3 nucleotides are TGTGCCAGCAGTGAAAGAATCGGGGACACCCCCTACGAGCAGTACTTC.

The chain couples TRBV27 to TRBJ2-7, with D perhaps given as TRBD1 or TRBD2 (5 bases each). V was pared by 2 bases and J by 6 bases, with 11 bases between. The germline CDR1 and CDR2 sequences are MNHEY and SMNVEV (reference sequence). The CDR3 spans 13 residues. This CDR3 reads CASSLRVGTEQYV. CDR3 DNA sequence: TGTGCCAGCAGTTTAAGGGTCGGGACCGAGCAGTACGTC.

CDR3: CASSYSKGNGELFF. CDR3 bases: TGTGCCAGCAGTTACTCGAAAGGGAACGGGGAGCTGTTTTTT. The chain carries TRBV6-5 and TRBJ2-2; D is unresolved. CDR1 and CDR2 from the germline V gene are MNHEY and SVGAGI. Trimming cost V 0 bases and J 7 bases, with 9 bases left between them. The CDR3 is made up of 14 amino acids.

The chain recombines TRBV29-1 with TRBJ1-4; no reliable D call. Germline values: CDR1 SQVTM, CDR2 ANQGSEA. V was cut by 5 bases and J by 0 bases, with 4 bases left in between. The CDR3 totals 12 residues. The CDR3 DNA follows: TGCAGCGTTATCACAACTAATGAAAAACTGTTTTTT. This encodes CSVITTNEKLFF.

CDR3 sequence reads: CASRQGDQPQHF. DNA of the CDR3: TGTGCCAGCAGACAGGGGGATCAGCCCCAGCATTTT. This chain connects TRBV5-6 to TRBJ1-5, with 8 bases lining up with TRBD1. V dropped 5 bases and J dropped 5; count of bases not matched to a gene: 0. Germline CDR1 SGHDT, CDR2 YYEEEE. The CDR3 covers 12 residues.

This clonotype was counted only a few times. This sequence joins TRBV28 and TRBJ1-3; a weak D match, TRBD1 (6 bases). The CDR3 sequence is 16 residues long. The V gene's germline CDR1 is MDHEN and CDR2 SYDVKM. V was shortened by 4 bases and J by 1 base, with 14 bases between the two germline ends. In DNA form, the CDR3 reads TGTGCCAGCAGTTGGGGAGTACAGGGATCTGGAAACACCATATATTTT. It specifies CASSWGVQGSGNTIYF.

In its sample, this clonotype was seen once. The chain uses TRBV7-9 and TRBJ2-3; 8 bases align to TRBD1. V shed 3 bases, J shed 4 bases, and the junction held 3 bases outside the gene matches. This CDR3 is 14 amino acids long. Germline CDR1 and CDR2: SEHNR and FQNEAQ (reference sequence). The CDR3 bases are TGTGCCAGCAGCTTCGACAGGGGCTCAGATACGCAGTATTTT. It is translated as CASSFDRGSDTQYF.

The sample holds a few counts of this clonotype. The chain carries TRBV14 and TRBJ1-1, with 12 nucleotides matching TRBD1. The trim removed 2 bases at V and 8 bases at J, leaving 9 bases unmatched. This CDR3 comprises 16 residues. The germline gives CDR1 SGHDN, CDR2 FVKESK. The CDR3 protein is CASSQPSRDRGLEAFF. The CDR3 nucleotides are TGTGCCAGCAGCCAACCCTCCCGGGACAGGGGGCTAGAAGCTTTCTTT.

This sequence joins TRBV7-9 and TRBJ2-5; maybe TRBD1 (6 bases). Germline CDR1 reads SEHNR; CDR2 reads FQNEAQ (reference sequence). The CDR3 covers 13 residues. Trimming removed 3 bases from V and 4 bases from J, with 9 bases in between. For the CDR3, the DNA is TGTGCCAGCAGCTTCCAGACAGGAGAGACCCAGTACTTC. Translating gives CASSFQTGETQYF.

This chain joins TRBV6-6 and TRBJ1-2; perhaps TRBD1 as D (6 bases). Germline loops: CDR1 MNHNY, CDR2 SVGAGI (reference sequence). The CDR3 contains 13 residues. The V gene lost 7 bases and the J gene lost 4 bases, with 13 bases spanning the gap. The CDR3 loop is CASTNRASYGYTF. The DNA for the CDR3 is TGTGCCAGCACTAACAGGGCAAGCTATGGCTACACCTTC.

This clonotype was observed a few times. The chain couples TRBV12-3 or TRBV12-4 to TRBJ1-5; weak D call: TRBD1 (5 bases). Trimming removed 2 bases at V and 0 bases at J, with 14 bases between. The CDR3 contains 17 residues. CDR3 nucleotide sequence: TGTGCCAGCAGTTTAATGGCACCGGGACTTAGCAATCAGCCCCAGCATTTT. As protein: CASSLMAPGLSNQPQHF.

The chain uses TRBV6-1 and TRBJ2-1; D is unresolved. The CDR3 runs 17 residues. V was cut by 2 bases and J by 0 bases, with 14 bases left in between. From germline, CDR1 is MNHNS and CDR2 SASEGT. DNA for the CDR3: TGTGCCAGCAGTGAAAGGTCCAATGCTGCCTCCTACAATGAGCAGTTCTTC. Translation: CASSERSNAASYNEQFF.

This clonotype was counted ten times or more. The chain uses TRBV12-3 or TRBV12-4 and TRBJ2-3; 15 bases are a match to TRBD2. The CDR3 consists of 16 residues. Trimming cost V 6 bases and J 4 bases; bases outside gene matches: 5. CDR3 in DNA: TGTGCCAGCAGGGGACTAGCGGGGGGTGGCGCAGATACGCAGTATTTT. It translates to CASRGLAGGGADTQYF.

This clonotype was seen repeatedly, ten times or more. V and J are TRBV27 and TRBJ2-7; the D is unclear. This CDR3 contains 14 residues. V lost 0 bases, J lost 1 base, and 7 bases lay in between. From germline, CDR1 is MNHEY and CDR2 SMNVEV (reference sequence). The CDR3 sequence: CASSLSMGSYEQYF. DNA of the CDR3: TGTGCCAGCAGTTTATCGATGGGGTCCTACGAGCAGTACTTC.